This T cell receptor (beta chain) was identified during a study of shared clonotypes between healthy human individuals. Study observations and caveats: Of the naive CD4 clonotypes, roughly 5.2% were shared across a few donors. Represented genetic and exposure-history diversity was restricted by having few donors. Sampling included only blood; tissue repertoires likely differ.

As for this clone: Its cognate antigen is unknown.

CDR3 size: 15 residues. The germline CDR1 and CDR2 sequences are SGHRS and YFSETQ. Trimming removed 4 bases from V and 4 bases from J, with 15 bases in between. The method was immunoSEQ multiplex PCR; TCRdb's version includes in-frame clones alone and lacks a portion of them. Counted here are about 2.4 million clones, 93% occurring once; the ten biggest clones make up roughly 0.36%. The TCR comes from a man aged 18 to 30 in good health. Some clones in this sample may be carry-over from other donors' samples. The source material was naive CD4+ T cells from PBMCs. Subset defined: CD45RA+ positively selected. The chain has TRBV5-1 and TRBJ2-1; D call uncertain. This chain's CDR3 is CASSLRTERYNEQFF. The CDR3, as DNA: TGCGCCAGCAGCCTTCGGACCGAACGATACAATGAGCAGTTCTTC.